The clone carrying this T cell receptor (beta chain) was found a few times. Its antigen is as yet unknown. As part of library construction, unique molecular identifiers were attached to individual cDNA molecules. TCRdb re-analysed the 5' RACE reads in MiXCR, keeping a single row per CDR3 protein. The sample lists about 56,000 distinct CDR3 sequences, roughly 10% seen once, with under 7.5% in the top ten. This record belongs to a study of early T cells in non-severe SARS-CoV-2 infection. Overall study: Sequencing targeted bulk RNA from unsorted whole blood, leaving chains unpaired.

The CDR3 runs 18 residues. The study's findings and limits: Comparison of clonotypes with VDJdb favored anti-spike CD8 responses while missing private and CD4 specificities.

The rearrangement joins TRBV21-1 to TRBJ2-6; the table's D call TRBD2 went unverified against the DNA. TRBV21-1 is noted as a pseudogene. The clonotype originates from an adult who was a healthcare worker with PCR-confirmed SARS-CoV-2 infection or an uninfected control (not recorded which). Sample: whole blood. The CDR3 coding sequence is TGTGCCAGCAGCAAAATCTACGCGGGTAGCTCTGGGGCCAACGTCCTGACTTTC. Its translation: CASSKIYAGSSGANVLTF.